This entry features one T cell receptor beta chain sequence. The target antigen is unknown. The junction had 5 bases not matched to a gene; V was cut back by 10 bases and J by 0 bases. The CDR3 runs to 13 residues. Germline-derived CDR1 and CDR2 are MNHEY and SMNVEV (reference sequence). Sequenced by immunoSEQ multiplex PCR; TCRdb stores in-frame clones only, minus some. The data hold some 1,600,000 clones, with nearly 99% observed a single time. The data originate from a study of shared clonotypes between healthy human individuals. Study-level results: Sequencing of the sorted subsets was shown by rarefaction to be incomplete despite large depth.

The chain is built from TRBV27 and TRBJ1-2; 7 bases align to TRBD1. The clonotype was recovered from a man aged 30-40 years in good health. Sequencing input: naive CD4+ T cells sorted from blood. The subset: CD45RA+ positively selected. Here the CDR3 reads CATRTGTNYGYTF. DNA of the CDR3: TGTGCCACCAGGACAGGAACTAACTATGGCTACACCTTC.